This entry describes one TCR beta chain. Measured with immunoSEQ multiplex PCR; TCRdb has only the in-frame clones, and not every one. The table records around 250,000 clones, around 93% of them present only once. Contact with a PCR-confirmed or clinician-diagnosed COVID-19 case occurred within 2 weeks of entry. This sample is part of a study of blood T cell repertoires in COVID-19. Overall study context: The United States, Italy and Spain were the sources of the acute and convalescent COVID-19 samples.

The junction had 9 bases not matched to a gene; V was cut back by 4 bases and J by 3 bases. In germline, CDR1 is SEHNR, CDR2 FQNEAQ (reference sequence). The CDR3 is made up of 15 amino acids. Sequencing input: PBMCs or T cells enriched from blood (not recorded which). The chain is built from TRBV7-9 and TRBJ2-7; TRBD1 matches at 7 bases. The sequence was obtained from a man aged 35-49 years who had been exposed to COVID-19. The CDR3 nucleotides read TGTGCCAGCAGCTCACAGGGGACAGAAGTCTACGAGCAGTACTTC. Translating gives CASSSQGTEVYEQYF.